This TCR beta chain is from a study of blood T cell repertoires in COVID-19. Here immunoSEQ multiplex PCR was the method, and the copy in TCRdb shows in-frame clones only, minus some. The repertoire has about 200,000 clones, roughly 82% of them found once; the top ten carry about 12%. Recovery meant two consecutive negative NP/OP PCR tests, professional clearance, or resolved symptoms. This CDR3 has 15 residues. Deletions cut 3 bases from V and 1 base from J, with 10 bases between. CDR1 and CDR2 from the germline V gene are MGHDK and SYGVNS. The genes are TRBV25-1 and TRBJ2-1; the D gene is possibly TRBD2 (5 bases). The sequence derives from a middle-aged man who had recovered from COVID-19. Material for sequencing was PBMCs or T cells enriched from blood (not recorded which). The CDR3 loop reads CASSDPSGSYNEQFF. CDR3 DNA sequence: TGTGCCAGCAGTGATCCGAGCGGATCCTACAATGAGCAGTTCTTC.